The next 8 T cell receptor beta chains were all read from a single sample in a study of CD8+ T cells in alopecia areata. Sequencing relied on a cDNA template that was reverse transcribed from extracted RNA. Some clones are missing from TCRdb's copy, which holds only in-frame ones; the method was immunoSEQ multiplex PCR. The sample shows over 100,000 clones, around 53% of them seen only once. Treatment noted: oral pan-JAK inhibitor, 5-10 mg twice daily. The sequencing used CD4+ T cells sorted from blood, collected at week 4, from a patient treated with tofacitinib. These receptors originate from a human donor with alopecia areata.

This clone has only a few counts. The sample carries other DNA sequences with the same CDR3. The chain carries TRBV30 and TRBJ1-2; D remains unclear. Germline-derived CDR1 and CDR2 are GTSNPN and SVGIG (reference sequence). V was clipped by 0 bases and J by 7 bases, with 6 bases between them. The CDR3 totals 11 residues. The CDR3 DNA follows: TGTGCCTGGAGTGTCGGGTCTGGCTACACCTTC. It translates to CAWSVGSGYTF.

The V and J genes are TRBV29-1 and TRBJ2-5, with 10 bases that match TRBD2. Germline loops: CDR1 SQVTM, CDR2 ANQGSEA. V trimming: 1 base; J trimming: 11 bases; junction bases outside the gene matches: 7. The CDR3 contains 13 residues. Written as DNA, the CDR3 is TGCAGCGTTGAAGGCCAGCGGGAGGGCCCGCAGTACTTC. Translating gives CSVEGQREGPQYF.

This clone has just a few counts. This chain uses TRBV11-3 with TRBJ1-1, with 8 nucleotides matching TRBD1. V shed 5 bases, J shed 4 bases, and the junction held 9 bases outside the gene matches. This CDR3 is built from 15 residues. Germline CDR1 SGHNT, CDR2 YENEEA. The CDR3 loop is CASSPGQGGSTEAFF. The CDR3 nucleotides are TGTGCCAGCAGCCCCGGACAGGGCGGGAGCACTGAAGCTTTCTTT.

This clone was seen a handful of times. The chain is built from TRBV6-5 and TRBJ2-1; D ambiguous. Trimming shortened V by 2 bases and J by 10 bases, and 6 bases separated the two germline ends. CDR1 MNHEY and CDR2 SVGAGI come from the germline V gene. CDR3 size: 11 residues. The CDR3 DNA reads TGTGCCAGCAGTTACGGTGACGAGCAGTTCTTC. Its translation: CASSYGDEQFF.

The chain is built from TRBV29-1 and TRBJ1-2; 7 bases align to TRBD1. CDR3 length: 13 amino acids. The J segment lost 2 bases and the V segment lost 6 bases, leaving 6 bases of the junction unmatched. Germline lookup yields CDR1 SQVTM and CDR2 ANQGSEA. CDR3 protein: CSVRTGPNYGYTF. The DNA for the CDR3 is TGCAGCGTACGGACAGGACCAAACTATGGCTACACCTTC.

The chain combines TRBV30 with TRBJ1-1, with unresolved D. The V end lost 7 bases, the J end lost 6 bases, and 12 bases lay between the germline ends. The CDR3 consists of 11 residues. Germline lookup yields CDR1 GTSNPN and CDR2 SVGIG (reference sequence). CDR3 amino acids: CAYRGRAEAFF. CDR3 DNA sequence: TGTGCCTACAGAGGACGGGCTGAAGCTTTCTTT.

The chain has TRBV2 and TRBJ1-5; 7 bases match TRBD1. There are 15 residues in the CDR3. The V gene end was trimmed by 7 bases and the J gene end by 1 base; junction bases not matched to a gene: 7. Germline assignment: CDR1 SNHLY and CDR2 FYNNEI. The CDR3 protein is CASIPGTASNQPQHF. The CDR3 bases are TGTGCCAGCATCCCCGGGACAGCGAGCAATCAGCCCCAGCATTTT.

V is TRBV5-1 and J is TRBJ2-3, with 9 nucleotides matching TRBD1. Per the germline V gene, CDR1 is SGHRS and CDR2 is YFSETQ. The J segment lost 3 bases and the V segment lost 4 bases, leaving 9 bases of the junction unmatched. The CDR3 has 16 residues. CDR3: CASSPEQGAPTDTQYF. The DNA of the CDR3 is TGCGCCAGCAGCCCCGAACAGGGGGCGCCGACAGATACGCAGTATTTT.